The rows below give T cell receptor beta chains drawn from one sample of a study of shared clonotypes between healthy human individuals. This table comes from immunoSEQ multiplex PCR, and its TCRdb copy is limited to in-frame clones, with some not included. Among roughly 2,000,000 clones listed, approximately 94% were seen once. Sequences were obtained from naive CD8+ T cells sorted from blood. Receptors were obtained from a man aged 18-30 years in good health. Both conserved end residues are part of each CDR3. The D gene is left open where the match is weak. The size field is filled for only some rows; it gives once, few, many or a size class.

j_call d_call v_call clone_size cdr3_nt cdr3_aa
TRBJ2-2 NA TRBV6-6 NA TGTGCCAGCAGTCCCCATAGCGGGGAGCTGTTTTTT CASSPHSGELFF
TRBJ1-1 TRBD1 TRBV11-2 NA TGTGCCAGCAGCCCCGGGGCTTTTAGGGGACAGACTGAAGCTTTCTTT CASSPGAFRGQTEAFF
TRBJ2-7 NA TRBV27 NA TGTGCCAGCAGTTCCGGGAGCAACTACGAGCAGTACTTC CASSSGSNYEQYF
TRBJ2-1 TRBD2 TRBV6-6 NA TGTGCCAGCAGTTACTCGGATAGCGGGGGGGCCTGGGAGCAGTTCTTC CASSYSDSGGAWEQFF
TRBJ2-7 NA TRBV29-1 few TGCAGCGTTTATCTTACAGGGGACTCATACGAGCAGTACTTC CSVYLTGDSYEQYF
TRBJ1-5 NA TRBV2 once TGTGCCAGCAGCTGGACAGCCTTTAGCAATCAGCCCCAGCATTTT CASSWTAFSNQPQHF
TRBJ2-7 TRBD1 TRBV28 NA TGTGCCAGCAGTCTCTCCCCGGACAGGGGGCGATACGAGCAGTACTTC CASSLSPDRGRYEQYF
TRBJ2-5 NA TRBV2 NA TGTGCCAGCAGGGCGGATGGTGGAAGTTCCGGGGAGACCCAGTACTTC CASRADGGSSGETQYF
TRBJ1-1 NA TRBV8-2 NA TGTGGCAGTGCATCCGCAGCCCTGCACGGGGGAGCGGGGCGGACCACTGAAGCTTTCTTT CGSASAALHGGAGRTTEAFF
TRBJ2-3 TRBD1 TRBV6-5 NA TGTGCCAGCAGTTACTCGACGACAGGGGGAGATACGCAGTATTTT CASSYSTTGGDTQYF
TRBJ1-2 NA TRBV6-4 NA TGTGCCAGCAGCGGGATTGCGGACTATGGCTACACCTTC CASSGIADYGYTF
TRBJ2-7 NA TRBV10-2 NA TGCGCCAGCAGTGCTACCGGGGCCTCCTACGAGCAGTACTTC CASSATGASYEQYF
TRBJ2-7 NA TRBV7-5 NA TGTGCCTACCCGAGGGGCTACGAGCAGTACTTC CAYPRGYEQYF
TRBJ2-7 NA TRBV5-1 NA TGCGCCAGCAGCTTGGACGGCAGTCCCTACGAGCAGTACTTC CASSLDGSPYEQYF
TRBJ2-1 NA TRBV11-2 NA TGTGCCAGCAGCGACTTAGCGGCGAGCTCCTACAATGAGCAGTTCTTC CASSDLAASSYNEQFF
TRBJ1-2 TRBD1 TRBV2 NA TGTGCCAGCAGTGACCCTAAAGACCCGACAGGGAGTTATGGCTACACCTTC CASSDPKDPTGSYGYTF
TRBJ2-7 NA TRBV9 NA TGTGCCAGCAGCCCCAGCGGTTTTCTTTACGAGCAGTACTTC CASSPSGFLYEQYF
TRBJ2-7 TRBD1 TRBV27 NA TGTGCCAGCAGCCAGGACAGGGCCTACGAGCAGTACTTC CASSQDRAYEQYF